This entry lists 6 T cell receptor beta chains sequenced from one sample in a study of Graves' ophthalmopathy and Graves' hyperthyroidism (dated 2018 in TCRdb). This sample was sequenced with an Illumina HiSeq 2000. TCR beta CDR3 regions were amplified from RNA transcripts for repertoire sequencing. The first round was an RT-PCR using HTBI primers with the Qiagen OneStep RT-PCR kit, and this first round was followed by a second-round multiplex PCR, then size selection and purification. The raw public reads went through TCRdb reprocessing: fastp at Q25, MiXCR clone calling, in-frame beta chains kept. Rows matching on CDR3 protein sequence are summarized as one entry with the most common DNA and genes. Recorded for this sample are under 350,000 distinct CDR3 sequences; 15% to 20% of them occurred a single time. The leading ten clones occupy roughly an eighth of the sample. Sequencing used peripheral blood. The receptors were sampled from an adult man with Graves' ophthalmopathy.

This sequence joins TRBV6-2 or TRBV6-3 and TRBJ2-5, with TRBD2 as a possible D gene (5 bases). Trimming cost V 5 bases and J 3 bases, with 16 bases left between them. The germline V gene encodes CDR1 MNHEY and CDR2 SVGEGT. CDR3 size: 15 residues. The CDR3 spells CASSLGLSYEETQYF. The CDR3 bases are TGTGCCAGCAGTCTCGGACTGTCATACGAAGAGACCCAGTACTTC.

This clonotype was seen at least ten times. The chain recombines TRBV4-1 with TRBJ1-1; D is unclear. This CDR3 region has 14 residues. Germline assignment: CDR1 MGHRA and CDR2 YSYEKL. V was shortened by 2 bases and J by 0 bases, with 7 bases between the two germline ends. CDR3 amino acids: CASSQTDLNTEAFF. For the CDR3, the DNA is TGCGCCAGCAGCCAAACGGATTTGAACACTGAAGCTTTCTTT.

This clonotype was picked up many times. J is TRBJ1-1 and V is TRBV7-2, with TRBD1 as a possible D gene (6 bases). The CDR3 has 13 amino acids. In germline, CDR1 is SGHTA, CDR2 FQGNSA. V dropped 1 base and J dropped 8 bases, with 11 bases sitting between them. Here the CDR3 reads CASSLVGGREAFF. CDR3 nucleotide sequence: TGTGCCAGCAGCTTAGTAGGGGGGCGCGAAGCTTTCTTT.

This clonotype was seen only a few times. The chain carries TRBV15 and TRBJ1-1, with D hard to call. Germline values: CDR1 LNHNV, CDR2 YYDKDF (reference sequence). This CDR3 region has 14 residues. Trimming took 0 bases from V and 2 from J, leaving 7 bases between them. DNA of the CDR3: TGTGCCACCAGCAGAGATGTCGGAAACACTGAAGCTTTCTTT. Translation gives CATSRDVGNTEAFF.

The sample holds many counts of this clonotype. CDR3 in amino acids: CASSREAGGAGNTEAFF. The CDR3 DNA sequence: TGCGCCAGCAGCCGGGAGGCGGGAGGGGCTGGGAACACTGAAGCTTTCTTT. V usage is TRBV4-1 and J usage is TRBJ1-1; tentative D call: TRBD1 (5 bases). The V gene's germline CDR1 is MGHRA and CDR2 YSYEKL. The CDR3 contains 17 residues. Trimming took off 4 bases at V and 1 base at J, with 19 bases between the two ends.

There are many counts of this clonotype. The CDR3 bases are TGTGCCACCAGCAGAGATAGGCAGACCGAGCAGTACTTC. As protein: CATSRDRQTEQYF. The chain recombines TRBV15 with TRBJ2-7; D is unresolved. Trimming cost V 0 bases and J 6 bases, with 9 bases left between them. CDR3 length: 13 amino acids. Germline CDR1 reads LNHNV; CDR2 reads YYDKDF (reference sequence).